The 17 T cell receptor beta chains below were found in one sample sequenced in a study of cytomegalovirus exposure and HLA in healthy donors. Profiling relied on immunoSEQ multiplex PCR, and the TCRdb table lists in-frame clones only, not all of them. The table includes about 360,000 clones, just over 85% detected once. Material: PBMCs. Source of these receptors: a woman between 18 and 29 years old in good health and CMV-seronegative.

The CDR3 DNA reads as TGCAGGAACGGGGACAGGGGCTACACCTTC. Protein: CRNGDRGYTF. V and J are TRBV20-1 and TRBJ1-2, with TRBD1 matching 8 bases. Germline loops: CDR1 DFQATT, CDR2 SNEGSKA (reference sequence). The CDR3 has 10 amino acids.

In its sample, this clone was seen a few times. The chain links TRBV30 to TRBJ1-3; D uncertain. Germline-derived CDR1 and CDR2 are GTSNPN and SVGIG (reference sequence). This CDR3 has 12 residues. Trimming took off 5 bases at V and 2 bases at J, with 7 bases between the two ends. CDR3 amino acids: CAWQKTGNTIYF. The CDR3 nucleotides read TGTGCCTGGCAGAAGACTGGAAACACCATATATTTT.

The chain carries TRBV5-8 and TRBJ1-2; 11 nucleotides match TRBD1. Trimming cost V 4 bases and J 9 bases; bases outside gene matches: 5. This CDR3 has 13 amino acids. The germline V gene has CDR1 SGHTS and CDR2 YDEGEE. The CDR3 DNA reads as TGTGCCAGCAGCATCCGGGACAGGGGGAGCTACACCTTC. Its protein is CASSIRDRGSYTF. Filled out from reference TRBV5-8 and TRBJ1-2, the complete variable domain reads EAGVTQSPTHLIKTRGQQATLRCSPISGHTSVYWYQQALGLGLQFLLWYDEGEERNRGNFPPRFSGRQFPNYSSELNVNALELEDSALYLCASSIRDRGSYTFGSGTRLTVV.

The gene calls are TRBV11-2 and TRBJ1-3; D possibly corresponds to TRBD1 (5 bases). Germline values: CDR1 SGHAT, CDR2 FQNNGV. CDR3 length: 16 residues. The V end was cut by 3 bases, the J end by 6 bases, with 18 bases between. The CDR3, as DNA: TGTGCCAGCAGCTTTAAGGGGCAGTCGACGGAAAACACCATATATTTT. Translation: CASSFKGQSTENTIYF.

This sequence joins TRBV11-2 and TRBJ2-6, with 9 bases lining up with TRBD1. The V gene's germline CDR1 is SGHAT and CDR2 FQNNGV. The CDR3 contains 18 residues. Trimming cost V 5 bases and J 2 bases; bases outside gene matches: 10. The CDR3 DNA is TGTGCCAGCAGCCCCCGGGACAGGGTGGCCCCTGGGGCCAACGTCCTGACTTTC. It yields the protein CASSPRDRVAPGANVLTF.

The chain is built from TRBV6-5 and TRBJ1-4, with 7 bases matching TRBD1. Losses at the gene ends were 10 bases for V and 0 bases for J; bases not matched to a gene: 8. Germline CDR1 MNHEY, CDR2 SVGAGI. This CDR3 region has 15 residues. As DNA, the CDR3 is TGTGCCACCCGACAGGGTTGGGCAACTAATGAAAAACTGTTTTTT. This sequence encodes CATRQGWATNEKLFF.

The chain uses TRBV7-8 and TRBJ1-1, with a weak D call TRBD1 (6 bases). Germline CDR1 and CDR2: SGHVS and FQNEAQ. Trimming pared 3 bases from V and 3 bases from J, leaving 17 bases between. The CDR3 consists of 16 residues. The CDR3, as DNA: TGTGCCAGCAGCTTCCGGGCGGCTGCAGGGGACACTGAAGCTTTCTTT. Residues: CASSFRAAAGDTEAFF.

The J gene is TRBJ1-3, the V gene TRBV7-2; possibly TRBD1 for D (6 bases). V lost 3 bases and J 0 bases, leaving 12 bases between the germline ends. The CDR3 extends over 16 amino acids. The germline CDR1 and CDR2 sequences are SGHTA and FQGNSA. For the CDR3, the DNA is TGTGCCAGCAGCTTTAACAGGGCTAACTCTGGAAACACCATATATTTT. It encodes CASSFNRANSGNTIYF.

CDR3 nucleotides: TGTGCCAGCAGTACAACAGGGGAGGAAGAGACCCAGTACTTC. Protein product: CASSTTGEEETQYF. V and J are TRBV6-5 and TRBJ2-5; perhaps TRBD1 as D (7 bases). Trimming removed 5 bases from V and 3 bases from J, with 13 bases in between. The CDR3 loop spans 14 amino acids. CDR1 and CDR2 (germline): MNHEY, SVGAGI.

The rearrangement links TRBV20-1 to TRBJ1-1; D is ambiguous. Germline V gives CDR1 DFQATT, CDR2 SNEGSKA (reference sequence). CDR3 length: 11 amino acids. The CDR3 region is CRGVGGTEAFF. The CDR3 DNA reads TGCAGGGGAGTCGGAGGCACTGAAGCTTTCTTT.

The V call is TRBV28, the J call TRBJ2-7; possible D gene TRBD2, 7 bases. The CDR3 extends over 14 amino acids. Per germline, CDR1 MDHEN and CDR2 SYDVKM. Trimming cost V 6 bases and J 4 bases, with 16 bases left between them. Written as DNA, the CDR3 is TGTGCCAGCAGCCTGGTGGGGGGGCCTTACGAGCAGTACTTC. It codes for CASSLVGGPYEQYF.

CDR3: CASGRQPTEAFF. The CDR3 nucleotides read TGTGCTAGTGGGCGACAACCCACTGAAGCTTTCTTT. The chain couples TRBV12-5 to TRBJ1-1, with unresolved D. CDR3 size: 12 residues. The V end was cut by 6 bases, the J end by 4 bases, with 9 bases between. The germline CDR1 and CDR2 sequences are LGHNT and FRNRAP. Drawing the rest from reference TRBV12-5 and TRBJ1-1, the complete variable domain is DARVTQTPRHKVTEMGQEVTMRCQPILGHNTVFWYRQTMMQGLELLAYFRNRAPLDDSGMPKDRFSAEMPDATLATLKIQPSEPRDSAVYFCASGRQPTEAFFGQGTRLTVV.

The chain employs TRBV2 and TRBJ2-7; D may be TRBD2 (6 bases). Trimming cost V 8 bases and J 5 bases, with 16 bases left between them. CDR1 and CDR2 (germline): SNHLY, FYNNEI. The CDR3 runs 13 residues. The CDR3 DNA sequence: TGTGCCAGCGCAGGGACTCTGGACCACGAGCAGTACTTC. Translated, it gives CASAGTLDHEQYF.

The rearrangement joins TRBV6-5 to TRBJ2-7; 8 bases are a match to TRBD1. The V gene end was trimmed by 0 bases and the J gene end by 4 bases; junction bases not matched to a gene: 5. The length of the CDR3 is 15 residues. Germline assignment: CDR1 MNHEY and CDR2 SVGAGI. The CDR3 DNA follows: TGTGCCAGCAGTTACTCGGACAGGGCAACGTACGAGCAGTACTTC. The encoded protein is CASSYSDRATYEQYF.

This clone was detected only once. Here the CDR3 reads CASSLVDLSREQYF. In nucleotides, the CDR3 is TGCGCCAGCAGCTTGGTGGACTTAAGTAGGGAGCAGTACTTC. The chain combines TRBV5-1 with TRBJ2-7, with a possible D match to TRBD2 (5 bases). Germline V gene sequence: CDR1 SGHRS, CDR2 YFSETQ. V gave up 0 bases and J gave up 7 bases, with 14 bases separating them. The CDR3 runs 14 residues. The whole variable domain, filled in from reference TRBV5-1 and TRBJ2-7, reads KAGVTQTPRYLIKTRGQQVTLSCSPISGHRSVSWYQQTPGQGLQFLFEYFSETQRNKGNFPGRFSGRQFSNSRSEMNVSTLELGDSALYLCASSLVDLSREQYFGPGTRLTVT.

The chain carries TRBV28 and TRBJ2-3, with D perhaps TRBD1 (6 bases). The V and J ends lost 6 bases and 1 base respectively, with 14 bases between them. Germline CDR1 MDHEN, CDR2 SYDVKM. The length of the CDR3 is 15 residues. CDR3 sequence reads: CASRHPAGGTDTQYF. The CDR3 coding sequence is TGTGCCAGCAGACACCCGGCAGGGGGCACAGATACGCAGTATTTT.

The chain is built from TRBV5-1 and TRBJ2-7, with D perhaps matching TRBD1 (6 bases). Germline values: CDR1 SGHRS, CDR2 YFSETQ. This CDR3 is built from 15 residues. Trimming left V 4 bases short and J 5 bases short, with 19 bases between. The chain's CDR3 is CASSPSLFTGNEQYF. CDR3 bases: TGCGCCAGCAGCCCCTCCCTTTTTACAGGGAACGAGCAGTACTTC. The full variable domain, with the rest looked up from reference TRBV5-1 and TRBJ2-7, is KAGVTQTPRYLIKTRGQQVTLSCSPISGHRSVSWYQQTPGQGLQFLFEYFSETQRNKGNFPGRFSGRQFSNSRSEMNVSTLELGDSALYLCASSPSLFTGNEQYFGPGTRLTVT.